Below, 27 T cell receptor beta chains from the same sample are listed, as sequenced in a study of beta chain features in type 1 diabetes. Notes on the study in general: When Type 1 diabetes patients were examined, their TCRB CDR3s proved moderately but significantly shorter in all four CD4+ subsets.

The antigens for these receptors are not known. The entirety of the isolated RNA underwent reverse transcription, so expressed TCRB transcripts were sequenced. Profiled with immunoSEQ multiplex PCR; TCRdb holds only in-frame clones, not every one. Of roughly 150,000 clones listed, approximately 10% were seen once; the top ten hold roughly 0.72%. Sequenced input: central memory CD4+ T cells from blood. All receptors come from a woman aged 25 to 39 with type 1 diabetes.

This clone was observed a handful of times. V gene TRBV29-1 combines with J gene TRBJ1-2; D might be TRBD1 (5 bases). Trimming pared 3 bases from V and 5 bases from J, leaving 16 bases between. The CDR3 totals 14 residues. Germline CDR1 is SQVTM and CDR2 is ANQGSEA. Here the CDR3 DNA reads TGCAGCGTTGACCCTGGGGCAGGGTGGTATGGCTACACCTTC. Translated: CSVDPGAGWYGYTF.

J is TRBJ2-2 and V is TRBV6-5; D is ambiguous. Germline lookup yields CDR1 MNHEY and CDR2 SVGAGI. The CDR3 covers 13 residues. V shed 1 base and J shed 4 bases, with 4 bases lying between them. CDR3 residues: CASSYWATGELFF. For the CDR3, the DNA is TGTGCCAGCAGTTACTGGGCCACCGGGGAGCTGTTTTTT.

This clone was observed a handful of times. V gene TRBV19 combines with J gene TRBJ1-1; 7 bases are a match to TRBD1. From germline, CDR1 is LNHDA and CDR2 SQIVND (reference sequence). Trimming took 8 bases from V and 2 from J; bases not matched to a gene: 14. This CDR3 spans 16 amino acids. The CDR3 protein is CASETGGGGYNTEAFF. As DNA, the CDR3 is TGTGCCAGTGAAACCGGAGGAGGGGGCTATAACACTGAAGCTTTCTTT. Full variable domain (missing parts from reference TRBV19 and TRBJ1-1): DGGITQSPKYLFRKEGQNVTLSCEQNLNHDAMYWYRQDPGQGLRLIYYSQIVNDFQKGDIAEGYSVSREKKESFPLTVTSAQKNPTAFYLCASETGGGGYNTEAFFGQGTRLTVV.

The chain combines TRBV7-2 with TRBJ1-5, with a weak D call TRBD1 (6 bases). Trimming pared 5 bases from V and 2 bases from J, leaving 13 bases between. The CDR3 extends over 15 amino acids. Germline lookup yields CDR1 SGHTA and CDR2 FQGNSA. The CDR3: CASSVGEGGNQPQHF. The CDR3 nucleotides are TGTGCCAGCAGCGTAGGCGAGGGGGGCAATCAGCCCCAGCATTTT.

A few counts support this clone. The chain couples TRBV4-1 to TRBJ2-7; 10 bases map to TRBD2. Trimming took 0 bases from V and 2 from J; bases not matched to a gene: 4. The length of the CDR3 is 16 residues. Germline values: CDR1 MGHRA, CDR2 YSYEKL. CDR3 sequence reads: CASSQDRLAGAYEQYF. CDR3 in DNA: TGCGCCAGCAGCCAAGATCGCCTAGCGGGGGCCTACGAGCAGTACTTC.

This clone came up a few times. V usage is TRBV25-1 and J usage is TRBJ2-3, with D perhaps matching TRBD1 (6 bases). The V gene lost 5 bases and the J gene lost 1 base, with 16 bases spanning the gap. Germline V CDR1 and CDR2: MGHDK, SYGVNS. The CDR3 is made up of 16 amino acids. In nucleotides, the CDR3 is TGTGCCAGCAGTACCCCGTCAGGGGTTCGCACAGATACGCAGTATTTT. Translation gives CASSTPSGVRTDTQYF.

V and J are TRBV5-4 and TRBJ1-1; possibly TRBD1 for D (6 bases). The CDR3 has 15 amino acids. V dropped 2 bases and J dropped 0 bases, with 11 bases sitting between them. Germline loops: CDR1 SGHNT, CDR2 YYREEE (reference sequence). The CDR3 DNA reads TGTGCCAGCAGCTTCGGACAGCCCATGAACACTGAAGCTTTCTTT. As protein: CASSFGQPMNTEAFF.

This clone was observed many times. The rearrangement joins TRBV6-5 to TRBJ2-7; a possible D gene is TRBD2 (5 bases). Trimming took off 11 bases at V and 3 bases at J, with 20 bases between the two ends. The CDR3 totals 14 residues. CDR1 is MNHEY, CDR2 SVGAGI, per germline. The CDR3 loop reads CAGLLGGARYEQYF. The CDR3 region has the DNA TGTGCCGGACTTCTGGGCGGAGCTCGCTACGAGCAGTACTTC.

The chain combines TRBV4-1 with TRBJ2-3; no firm D call. Trimming left V 4 bases short and J 1 base short, with 12 bases between. CDR1 is MGHRA and CDR2 is YSYEKL in the germline V gene. This CDR3 has 15 amino acids. CDR3 DNA: TGCGCCAGCAGCCCTGGCGGCATTCGCACAGATACGCAGTATTTT. Its translation: CASSPGGIRTDTQYF.

There are a few counts of this clone. The CDR3 region is CASSLVEAGAGTEAFF. The CDR3 region has the DNA TGTGCCAGCAGCTTAGTTGAGGCAGGGGCGGGCACTGAAGCTTTCTTT. This rearrangement joins TRBV7-6 to TRBJ1-1, with a weak D call TRBD1 (6 bases). This CDR3 is built from 16 residues. V lost 1 base to trimming and J lost 4 bases, with 16 bases between them. Germline values: CDR1 SGHVS, CDR2 FNYEAQ.

This chain uses TRBV21-1 with TRBJ2-4; no DNA check was done on the table's D call, TRBD2. TRBV21-1 is a documented pseudogene. This CDR3 has 16 residues. The CDR3 region has the DNA TGTGCCAGCAGCAAAGGGCGGGCGGGCGGCTTTAGCATTCAGTACTTC. Residues: CASSKGRAGGFSIQYF.

The chain employs TRBV28 and TRBJ2-3; D uncertain. Germline V CDR1 and CDR2: MDHEN, SYDVKM. Trimming removed 4 bases from V and 4 bases from J, with 9 bases in between. There are 13 residues in the CDR3. DNA for the CDR3: TGTGCCAGCAGTTCTACCCCTTCAGATACGCAGTATTTT. It yields the protein CASSSTPSDTQYF.

The chain employs TRBV30 and TRBJ1-1, with no clear D. Germline V CDR1 and CDR2: GTSNPN, SVGIG (reference sequence). Trimming took 0 bases from V and 4 from J, leaving 3 bases between them. The length of the CDR3 is 11 residues. CDR3 loop: CAWSVSTEAFF. The CDR3, as DNA: TGTGCCTGGAGTGTTAGCACTGAAGCTTTCTTT. The full variable domain, completed using reference TRBV30 and TRBJ1-1, is SQTIHQWPATLVQPVGSPLSLECTVEGTSNPNLYWYRQAAGRGLQLLFYSVGIGQISSEVPQNLSASRPQDRQFILSSKKLLLSDSGFYLCAWSVSTEAFFGQGTRLTVV.

In its sample, this clone was seen a few times. This chain uses TRBV5-1 with TRBJ2-1; 11 bases match TRBD2. The CDR3 spans 16 residues. Germline CDR1 is SGHRS and CDR2 is YFSETQ. The V segment lost 1 base and the J segment 3 bases; nucleotides outside the gene matches: 3. CDR3 protein: CASSLIAGGVYNEQFF. The CDR3, as DNA: TGCGCCAGCAGCTTGATAGCGGGAGGGGTCTACAATGAGCAGTTCTTC.

This clone was seen a handful of times. Other DNA sequences in the sample encode the same CDR3. V and J are TRBV7-8 and TRBJ1-2; 9 bases agree with TRBD1. Germline values: CDR1 SGHVS, CDR2 FQNEAQ. V was clipped by 5 bases and J by 6 bases; unmatched bases: 1. The CDR3 contains 12 residues. The CDR3 coding sequence is TGTGCCAGCAGCCGGGACAGGGATGGCTACACCTTC. As protein: CASSRDRDGYTF.

This chain connects TRBV10-3 to TRBJ1-5; no reliable D call. Deletions cut 3 bases from V and 2 bases from J, with 8 bases between. The CDR3 loop spans 14 amino acids. The V gene's germline CDR1 is ENHRY and CDR2 SYGVKD. Here the CDR3 reads CAISDVSGNQPQHF. Here the CDR3 DNA reads TGTGCCATCAGTGACGTATCCGGCAATCAGCCCCAGCATTTT.

This clone was seen a handful of times. V usage is TRBV2 and J usage is TRBJ1-5, with D possibly being TRBD1 (5 bases). Germline V CDR1 and CDR2: SNHLY, FYNNEI. V lost 5 bases and J 6 bases, leaving 11 bases between the germline ends. The CDR3 totals 13 residues. CDR3 amino acids: CASSLGGVQPQHF. CDR3 sequence (DNA): TGTGCCAGCAGTCTGGGAGGGGTTCAGCCCCAGCATTTT.

This clone was observed a few times. The chain has TRBV30 and TRBJ1-2; D ambiguous. Trimming cost V 5 bases and J 4 bases, with 11 bases left between them. CDR1 is GTSNPN and CDR2 is SVGIG in the germline V gene (reference sequence). This CDR3 comprises 12 residues. Written as DNA, the CDR3 is TGTGCCTGGGCTAGAGAGGTCTATGGCTACACCTTC. Translating gives CAWAREVYGYTF.

This clone has more than one count but fewer than ten. V is TRBV5-6 and J is TRBJ2-1; D remains unclear. The CDR3 runs to 12 residues. Per the germline V gene, CDR1 is SGHDT and CDR2 is YYEEEE. With 4 bases removed from V and 5 bases from J, the gap between germline ends came to 7 bases. The CDR3 reads CASSIVDNEQFF. The CDR3 DNA follows: TGTGCCAGCAGCATAGTAGACAATGAGCAGTTCTTC.

This chain connects TRBV5-1 to TRBJ1-1, with D perhaps matching TRBD1 (5 bases). The CDR3 has 13 residues. Germline V lookup: CDR1 SGHRS, CDR2 YFSETQ. V was shortened by 0 bases and J by 8 bases, with 11 bases between the two germline ends. CDR3 bases: TGCGCCAGCAGCTTGGAAAGGGGCCAGGAAGCTTTCTTT. This encodes CASSLERGQEAFF.

The V and J genes are TRBV11-2 and TRBJ2-7; D is ambiguous. Germline CDR1 and CDR2: SGHAT and FQNNGV. Trimming shortened V by 11 bases and J by 4 bases, and 18 bases separated the two germline ends. CDR3 length: 13 amino acids. CDR3 in amino acids: CAPEGVLEYEQYF. The DNA for the CDR3 is TGTGCCCCAGAAGGAGTTCTGGAGTACGAGCAGTACTTC.

At least ten counts were recorded for this clone. The rearrangement uses TRBV28 and TRBJ1-1; D gene uncertain. V gave up 6 bases and J gave up 3 bases, with 14 bases separating them. Per germline, CDR1 MDHEN and CDR2 SYDVKM. The CDR3 is 14 amino acids. The CDR3 region has the DNA TGTGCCAGCAGGGAACACCGGGAATACACTGAAGCTTTCTTT. The encoded protein is CASREHREYTEAFF.

The J gene is TRBJ2-5, the V gene TRBV9; 7 nucleotides agree with TRBD2. The CDR3 is made up of 16 amino acids. V shed 4 bases, J shed 5 bases, and the junction held 14 bases outside the gene matches. CDR1 is SGDLS and CDR2 is YYNGEE in the germline V gene. The CDR3 DNA is TGTGCCAGCAGCTTCGGAGGAGGGGAGGGGTATGAGACCCAGTACTTC. It specifies CASSFGGGEGYETQYF.

V gene TRBV5-1 combines with J gene TRBJ2-1, with 8 nucleotides matching TRBD2. Germline CDR1 reads SGHRS; CDR2 reads YFSETQ. The CDR3 totals 16 residues. J gave up 8 bases and V 1 base, and 11 bases lay outside the gene matches. DNA of the CDR3: TGCGCCAGCAGCTTGCGCGGGGGGACGATAGGGGATGAGCAGTTCTTC. This gives the protein CASSLRGGTIGDEQFF.

This chain uses TRBV5-1 with TRBJ2-7; the D gene is possibly TRBD1 (7 bases). This CDR3 has 15 residues. Looked up from germline, CDR1 is SGHRS and CDR2 is YFSETQ. Trimming took 3 bases from V and 7 from J, leaving 20 bases between them. Here the CDR3 reads CASSSDRPSAGEQYF. The CDR3 nucleotides are TGCGCCAGCAGCTCGGACAGGCCCTCTGCGGGGGAGCAGTACTTC.

The chain couples TRBV19 to TRBJ1-2; D might be TRBD1 (6 bases). Looked up from germline, CDR1 is LNHDA and CDR2 is SQIVND (reference sequence). V was clipped by 7 bases and J by 3 bases, with 18 bases between them. The CDR3 runs to 15 residues. CDR3: CASTLAGGADYGYTF. The CDR3 DNA is TGTGCCAGTACCTTGGCGGGGGGCGCCGACTATGGCTACACCTTC.

CDR3 amino acids: CASSQTGYEQYF. CDR3 nucleotide sequence: TGTGCCAGCAGCCAGACAGGGTACGAGCAGTACTTC. J is TRBJ2-7 and V is TRBV7-9; TRBD1 aligns across 7 bases. After removal of 5 bases from V and 4 bases from J, the junction contained 2 bases not matched to a gene. Germline V gene lookup returns CDR1 SEHNR and CDR2 FQNEAQ (reference sequence). The CDR3 is 12 residues long.